The clone carrying this TCR beta chain was detected once. Antigen: not known. Added to each PCR by spiking were synthetic TCR analog templates. Sequencing used immunoSEQ multiplex PCR; TCRdb keeps in-frame clones, though not all of them. The repertoire holds about 45,000 clones, with around nine tenths as singletons. This sample is drawn from a study of PD-L1 blockade in urothelial cancer. Study summary: Median T cell yield from blood was roughly 150,000.

Study-wide points: Patients with below-median pretreatment blood clonality survived longer.

The germline gives CDR1 SGHDT, CDR2 YYEEEE. The CDR3 consists of 16 residues. Trimming took off 7 bases at V and 4 bases at J, with 22 bases between the two ends. Each patient contributed between 1 and 8 total time points of blood mononuclear cells, pretreatment and during treatment. The gene calls are TRBV5-6 and TRBJ2-3; tentative D call: TRBD2 (5 bases). The TCR originated in a woman aged 55 to 70 with urothelial cancer. Source: PBMCs, taken around atezolizumab (anti-PD-L1) treatment. CDR3 in amino acids: CASSQRDGLPPDTQYF. CDR3 coding DNA: TGTGCCAGCTCCCAGAGGGATGGTTTACCCCCAGATACGCAGTATTTT.